These 19 T cell receptor beta chains originate from one sample sequenced in a study of OX40 agonist ivuxolimab in advanced cancers. Measured with immunoSEQ multiplex PCR; TCRdb has only the in-frame clones, and not every one. The sample has approximately 22,000 clones, 75% to 90% seen once; the top ten hold about 25%. The source material was CD4+ or CD8+ T cells sorted from blood, sampled in a trial of the OX40 agonist ivuxolimab. Receptor source: an adult with an advanced solid tumor such as melanoma, head and neck, liver or kidney cancer.

Note on this clone: An end of the junction differs from the germline gene, which may be a read error. The V and J genes are TRBV7-9 and TRBJ2-3; D possibly corresponds to TRBD2 (7 bases). This CDR3 is 17 amino acids long. The germline gives CDR1 SEHNR, CDR2 FQNEAQ (reference sequence). The CDR3 sequence: CASCLALGGGHTDTQYF. CDR3 nucleotide sequence: TGTGCCAGCTGCTTAGCCCTAGGGGGGGGCCACACAGATACGCAGTATTTT. The full variable domain, in which reference TRBV7-9 and TRBJ2-3 provide the parts outside the CDR3, is DTGVSQNPRHKITKRGQNVTFRCDPISEHNRLYWYRQTLGQGPEFLTYFQNEAQLEKSRLLSDRFSAERPKGSFSTLEIQRTEQGDSAMYLCASCLALGGGHTDTQYFGPGTRLTVL.

This clone was recorded once. The genes are TRBV7-9 and TRBJ2-7; 7 bases map to TRBD1. This CDR3 comprises 14 residues. CDR1 and CDR2 from the germline V gene are SEHNR and FQNEAQ (reference sequence). V lost 4 bases and J lost 0; bases outside the gene matches: 3. The CDR3 DNA follows: TGTGCCAGCAGCTCCGGGACAGACTCCTACGAGCAGTACTTC. Translation: CASSSGTDSYEQYF.

V usage is TRBV4-3 and J usage is TRBJ2-2; possibly TRBD2 for D (5 bases). V was trimmed by 1 base and J by 5 bases, leaving 14 bases between them. In germline, CDR1 is LGHNA, CDR2 YSLEER. CDR3 length equals 16 residues. CDR3 DNA: TGCGCCAGCAGCCAAGTTCTAGCAGGAGGAACCGGGGAGCTGTTTTTT. Residues: CASSQVLAGGTGELFF.

This sequence joins TRBV11-2 and TRBJ2-7; TRBD2 matches at 10 bases. This CDR3 has 15 residues. Per germline, CDR1 SGHAT and CDR2 FQNNGV. With V trimmed by 1 base and J by 6 bases, 6 bases remained unmatched. CDR3 sequence reads: CASSLGLLAGSEQYF. CDR3 nucleotides: TGTGCCAGCAGCTTAGGATTACTAGCGGGAAGCGAGCAGTACTTC. Using reference TRBV11-2 and TRBJ2-7 for the parts outside the CDR3, the full variable domain is EAGVAQSPRYKIIEKRQSVAFWCNPISGHATLYWYQQILGQGPKLLIQFQNNGVVDDSQLPKDRFSAERLKGVDSTLKIQPAKLEDSAVYLCASSLGLLAGSEQYFGPGTRLTVT.

The V call is TRBV2, the J call TRBJ2-3, with D possibly being TRBD2 (7 bases). V shed 8 bases and J shed 3 bases, with 18 bases lying between them. This CDR3 is built from 15 residues. Germline assignment: CDR1 SNHLY and CDR2 FYNNEI. The CDR3 DNA sequence: TGTGCCAGCCCAGAGGGGGGGTCTGGGACAGATACGCAGTATTTT. It is translated as CASPEGGSGTDTQYF.

The chain couples TRBV5-4 to TRBJ2-3; 9 nucleotides agree with TRBD1. The CDR3 has 16 amino acids. V trimming: 1 base; J trimming: 2 bases; junction bases outside the gene matches: 5. CDR1 and CDR2 from the germline V gene are SGHNT and YYREEE (reference sequence). CDR3 sequence reads: CASSLRGTGITDTQYF. The CDR3 DNA follows: TGTGCCAGCAGCTTGAGGGGGACAGGGATCACAGATACGCAGTATTTT.

The gene calls are TRBV4-3 and TRBJ1-2; TRBD1 matches at 7 bases. The CDR3 runs to 15 residues. The V segment lost 0 bases and the J segment 6 bases; nucleotides outside the gene matches: 7. Germline CDR1 reads LGHNA; CDR2 reads YSLEER. CDR3 sequence: CASSQDVTGIDGYTF. DNA of the CDR3: TGCGCCAGCAGCCAAGACGTGACAGGGATAGATGGCTACACCTTC.

This chain joins TRBV6-5 and TRBJ1-3; D gene unclear. This CDR3 has 14 amino acids. V lost 5 bases and J 0 bases, leaving 8 bases between the germline ends. Germline CDR1 is MNHEY and CDR2 is SVGAGI. The CDR3 DNA sequence: TGTGCCAGCAGTAACAGCGTCTCTGGAAACACCATATATTTT. It yields the protein CASSNSVSGNTIYF.

The chain uses TRBV25-1 and TRBJ2-7; D is unresolved. Germline CDR1 MGHDK, CDR2 SYGVNS. V lost 5 bases and J lost 5, with 7 bases in between. This CDR3 has 11 residues. The CDR3 loop is CASSWVDEQYF. The CDR3 coding sequence is TGTGCCAGCAGTTGGGTGGACGAGCAGTACTTC.

This sequence joins TRBV5-1 and TRBJ2-1; 11 nucleotides align to TRBD1. J gave up 10 bases and V 4 bases, and 7 bases lay outside the gene matches. In germline, CDR1 is SGHRS, CDR2 YFSETQ. The CDR3 has 14 residues. Here the CDR3 reads CASSLGQGVVEQFF. In DNA form, the CDR3 reads TGCGCCAGCAGCCTGGGACAGGGGGTAGTGGAGCAGTTCTTC.

V gene TRBV2 combines with J gene TRBJ2-5, with TRBD2 matching over 7 bases. J was trimmed by 5 bases and V by 3 bases; bases with no gene match: 12. Germline loops: CDR1 SNHLY, CDR2 FYNNEI. This CDR3 region has 16 residues. In nucleotides, the CDR3 is TGTGCCAGCAGTGACCCGACTAGCCCCGCTCAGGAGACCCAGTACTTC. Protein product: CASSDPTSPAQETQYF.

V gene TRBV4-3 combines with J gene TRBJ2-2; possibly TRBD1 or TRBD2 for D (5 bases each). V lost 0 bases and J 5 bases, leaving 7 bases between the germline ends. The CDR3 runs 14 residues. The germline gives CDR1 LGHNA, CDR2 YSLEER. CDR3: CASSQDGGTGELFF. The CDR3 bases are TGCGCCAGCAGCCAAGATGGGGGAACCGGGGAGCTGTTTTTT.

The chain carries TRBV11-2 and TRBJ2-7, with 10 bases aligning to TRBD2. CDR3 length: 15 residues. Germline assignment: CDR1 SGHAT and CDR2 FQNNGV. Trimming removed 3 bases from V and 2 bases from J; junction bases left unmatched: 4. CDR3 nucleotide sequence: TGTGCCAGCAGCTTCGGACTAGCGGCCACCTACGAGCAGTACTTC. It encodes CASSFGLAATYEQYF. The full variable domain, with the rest looked up from reference TRBV11-2 and TRBJ2-7, is EAGVAQSPRYKIIEKRQSVAFWCNPISGHATLYWYQQILGQGPKLLIQFQNNGVVDDSQLPKDRFSAERLKGVDSTLKIQPAKLEDSAVYLCASSFGLAATYEQYFGPGTRLTVT.

The chain joins TRBV7-8 to TRBJ1-2, with D tentatively TRBD1 (6 bases). The V end was cut by 1 base, the J end by 6 bases, with 12 bases between. There are 14 residues in the CDR3. CDR1 and CDR2 (germline): SGHVS, FQNEAQ. For the CDR3, the DNA is TGTGCCAGCAGCTTAGTGGTGGGGGCGGATGGCTACACCTTC. Translation: CASSLVVGADGYTF.

J is TRBJ1-2 and V is TRBV27; D gene uncertain. There are 14 residues in the CDR3. CDR1 MNHEY and CDR2 SMNVEV come from the germline V gene (reference sequence). V was trimmed by 2 bases and J by 0 bases, leaving 7 bases between them. CDR3: CASSLGRTNYGYTF. The DNA for the CDR3 is TGTGCCAGCAGTTTAGGAAGAACTAACTATGGCTACACCTTC.

This clone showed up just once. J is TRBJ1-2 and V is TRBV9, with 9 bases lining up with TRBD1. The CDR3 has 15 amino acids. The V and J ends lost 0 bases and 4 bases, in that order; junction bases with no gene match: 4. CDR1 is SGDLS and CDR2 is YYNGEE in the germline V gene. CDR3 region: CASSVGGTGFYGYTF. In nucleotides, the CDR3 is TGTGCCAGCAGCGTAGGTGGGACAGGGTTCTATGGCTACACCTTC.

The V call is TRBV4-2, the J call TRBJ1-2; tentative D call: TRBD1 (5 bases). The germline V gene encodes CDR1 LGHNA and CDR2 YNFKEQ. The V end lost 5 bases, the J end lost 3 bases, and 22 bases lay between the germline ends. The CDR3 sequence is 17 residues long. Here the CDR3 reads CASSELPGTIVHYGYTF. The CDR3 bases are TGTGCCAGCAGCGAACTACCGGGGACCATCGTACACTATGGCTACACCTTC.

This chain links TRBV7-9 with TRBJ1-1; TRBD1 agrees at 8 bases. Germline V gives CDR1 SEHNR, CDR2 FQNEAQ (reference sequence). The V gene end was trimmed by 7 bases and the J gene end by 7 bases; junction bases not matched to a gene: 8. The length of the CDR3 is 13 residues. CDR3 loop: CASNTHRGGEAFF. The CDR3 DNA reads as TGTGCCAGCAACACTCACAGGGGGGGTGAAGCTTTCTTT.

V usage is TRBV7-6 and J usage is TRBJ2-3; D uncertain. With 3 bases removed from V and 2 bases from J, the gap between germline ends came to 6 bases. The CDR3 totals 13 residues. The V gene's germline CDR1 is SGHVS and CDR2 FNYEAQ. CDR3 DNA: TGTGCCAGCAGCTTCGCCGACACAGATACGCAGTATTTT. Translating it yields CASSFADTDTQYF.